The clone carrying this T cell receptor (beta chain) was observed many times. Its specificity is unknown. The data were taken from a study of T cells in Graves' hyperthyroidism and ophthalmopathy. Trimming left V 0 bases short and J 1 base short, with 6 bases between. Germline V gene data show CDR1 as MNHEY and CDR2 as SVGAGI. CDR3 length equals 14 residues. Study-level findings and limits: From stable hyperthyroidism, ophthalmopathy was set apart by a 13 V-J model. Most clonotypes expanded in the thyroid (above 0.001) were also present in blood.

Researchers amplified the TCR beta CDR3 regions from RNA transcripts. The HTBI primer set drove a first-round RT-PCR of the TCR CDR3. TCRdb passed the multiplex PCR reads through MiXCR, listing each CDR3 protein once. The sample consists of roughly 260,000 distinct CDR3 sequences, roughly 14% of them appearing once. V is TRBV6-5 and J is TRBJ2-5; weak D call: TRBD1 (5 bases). The TCR comes from a woman between 35 and 50 years old with Graves' hyperthyroidism that later progressed to Graves' ophthalmopathy. Sequenced sample: blood. The CDR3 nucleotides are TGTGCCAGCAGTTACTCGACAGCCCAAGAGACCCAGTACTTC. Amino acid sequence: CASSYSTAQETQYF.